Listed below are T cell receptor beta chains from one sample, sequenced in a study of cytomegalovirus exposure and HLA in healthy donors. Produced via immunoSEQ multiplex PCR; TCRdb's table is partial and in-frame only. The repertoire holds roughly 90,000 clones, with less than 80% as singletons. The source material was PBMCs. The receptor source for this set is a man aged 30-40 years in good health and CMV-seropositive. The CDR3 runs from the conserved cysteine through the conserved F or W. Fields, in order: D gene, J gene, clone size, V gene, CDR3 DNA, CDR3 protein. A D gene is named only where the DNA matches it firmly. Clone size, where shown, is once, few, many, or a class for clones that have expanded.

>TRBD1|TRBJ1-1|-|TRBV6-6
TGTGCCAGCAGCGGTAGGACAGGGGATAACACTGAAGCTTTCTTT
CASSGRTGDNTEAFF
>-|TRBJ1-1|-|TRBV7-9
TGTGCCAGCAGCCCCTTAAGGGGGGGCTCTGGAACTGAAGCTTTCTTT
CASSPLRGGSGTEAFF
>TRBD1|TRBJ1-6|-|TRBV5-1
TGCGCCAGCAGCTTCTGGCAGGGGGATAATTCACCCCTCCACTTT
CASSFWQGDNSPLHF
>-|TRBJ1-1|-|TRBV6-5
TGTGCCAGCAGTTCCCTCTATCCGAACACTGAAGCTTTCTTT
CASSSLYPNTEAFF
>-|TRBJ2-5|-|TRBV5-6
TGTGCCAGCAGCTTGGTTCTGACGCGGGGGCTCCAAGAGACCCAGTACTTC
CASSLVLTRGLQETQYF
>-|TRBJ1-6|-|TRBV7-9
TGTGCCAGCAGCCCCGGCACAGGGTATGGGCCCCTCCACTTT
CASSPGTGYGPLHF
>-|TRBJ1-5|-|TRBV11-2
TGTGCCAGCAGCTTGAGCTATCAGCCCCAGCATTTT
CASSLSYQPQHF
>-|TRBJ1-2|once|TRBV5-1
TGCGCCAGCAGCTTGGAGAGAGCTAACTATGGCTACACCTTC
CASSLERANYGYTF
>-|TRBJ2-7|-|TRBV4-1
TGCGCCAGCAGCCAAGATCTAGACGGAGACGCCTACGAGCAGTACTTC
CASSQDLDGDAYEQYF
>-|TRBJ2-2|few|TRBV29-1
TGCAGCGTTGGTCGGGAGACAAACACCGGGGAGCTGTTTTTT
CSVGRETNTGELFF
>TRBD1|TRBJ1-2|-|TRBV5-4
TGTGCCAGCAGCACAGGGGGTGATGGCTACACCTTC
CASSTGGDGYTF
>-|TRBJ1-5|-|TRBV5-6
TGTGCCAGCAGCTTGGGGGGGGGCCCCAATCAGCCCCAGCATTTT
CASSLGGGPNQPQHF
>TRBD1|TRBJ2-7|-|TRBV6-6
TGTGCCAGCAGCGCAGGGGGCTCGGACGAGCAGTACTTC
CASSAGGSDEQYF
>TRBD2|TRBJ2-5|-|TRBV6-6
TGTGCCAGCAGTTATGAGGCGGGGGGGCCGGAGACCCAGTACTTC
CASSYEAGGPETQYF
>-|TRBJ2-7|once|TRBV4-3
TGCGCCAGCAGCCAAGGGGACTCCGACTCCTACGAGCAGTACTTC
CASSQGDSDSYEQYF
>TRBD1|TRBJ1-4|-|TRBV9
TGTGCCAGCAGCGCTGGGACAGGGGGTGGAAAACTGTTTTTT
CASSAGTGGGKLFF
>-|TRBJ2-1|few|TRBV29-1
TGCAGCGTTAGGGGCAGGGCGAAGAATGAGCAGTTCTTC
CSVRGRAKNEQFF
>TRBD1|TRBJ1-5|-|TRBV27
TGTGCCAGCAGCTCGGACAGGTCCTCCGGCCCCCAGCATTTT
CASSSDRSSGPQHF
>-|TRBJ2-5|-|TRBV27
TGTGCCAGCAGTTTAAGGGGCCTAGGGGGGACCCAGTACTTC
CASSLRGLGGTQYF